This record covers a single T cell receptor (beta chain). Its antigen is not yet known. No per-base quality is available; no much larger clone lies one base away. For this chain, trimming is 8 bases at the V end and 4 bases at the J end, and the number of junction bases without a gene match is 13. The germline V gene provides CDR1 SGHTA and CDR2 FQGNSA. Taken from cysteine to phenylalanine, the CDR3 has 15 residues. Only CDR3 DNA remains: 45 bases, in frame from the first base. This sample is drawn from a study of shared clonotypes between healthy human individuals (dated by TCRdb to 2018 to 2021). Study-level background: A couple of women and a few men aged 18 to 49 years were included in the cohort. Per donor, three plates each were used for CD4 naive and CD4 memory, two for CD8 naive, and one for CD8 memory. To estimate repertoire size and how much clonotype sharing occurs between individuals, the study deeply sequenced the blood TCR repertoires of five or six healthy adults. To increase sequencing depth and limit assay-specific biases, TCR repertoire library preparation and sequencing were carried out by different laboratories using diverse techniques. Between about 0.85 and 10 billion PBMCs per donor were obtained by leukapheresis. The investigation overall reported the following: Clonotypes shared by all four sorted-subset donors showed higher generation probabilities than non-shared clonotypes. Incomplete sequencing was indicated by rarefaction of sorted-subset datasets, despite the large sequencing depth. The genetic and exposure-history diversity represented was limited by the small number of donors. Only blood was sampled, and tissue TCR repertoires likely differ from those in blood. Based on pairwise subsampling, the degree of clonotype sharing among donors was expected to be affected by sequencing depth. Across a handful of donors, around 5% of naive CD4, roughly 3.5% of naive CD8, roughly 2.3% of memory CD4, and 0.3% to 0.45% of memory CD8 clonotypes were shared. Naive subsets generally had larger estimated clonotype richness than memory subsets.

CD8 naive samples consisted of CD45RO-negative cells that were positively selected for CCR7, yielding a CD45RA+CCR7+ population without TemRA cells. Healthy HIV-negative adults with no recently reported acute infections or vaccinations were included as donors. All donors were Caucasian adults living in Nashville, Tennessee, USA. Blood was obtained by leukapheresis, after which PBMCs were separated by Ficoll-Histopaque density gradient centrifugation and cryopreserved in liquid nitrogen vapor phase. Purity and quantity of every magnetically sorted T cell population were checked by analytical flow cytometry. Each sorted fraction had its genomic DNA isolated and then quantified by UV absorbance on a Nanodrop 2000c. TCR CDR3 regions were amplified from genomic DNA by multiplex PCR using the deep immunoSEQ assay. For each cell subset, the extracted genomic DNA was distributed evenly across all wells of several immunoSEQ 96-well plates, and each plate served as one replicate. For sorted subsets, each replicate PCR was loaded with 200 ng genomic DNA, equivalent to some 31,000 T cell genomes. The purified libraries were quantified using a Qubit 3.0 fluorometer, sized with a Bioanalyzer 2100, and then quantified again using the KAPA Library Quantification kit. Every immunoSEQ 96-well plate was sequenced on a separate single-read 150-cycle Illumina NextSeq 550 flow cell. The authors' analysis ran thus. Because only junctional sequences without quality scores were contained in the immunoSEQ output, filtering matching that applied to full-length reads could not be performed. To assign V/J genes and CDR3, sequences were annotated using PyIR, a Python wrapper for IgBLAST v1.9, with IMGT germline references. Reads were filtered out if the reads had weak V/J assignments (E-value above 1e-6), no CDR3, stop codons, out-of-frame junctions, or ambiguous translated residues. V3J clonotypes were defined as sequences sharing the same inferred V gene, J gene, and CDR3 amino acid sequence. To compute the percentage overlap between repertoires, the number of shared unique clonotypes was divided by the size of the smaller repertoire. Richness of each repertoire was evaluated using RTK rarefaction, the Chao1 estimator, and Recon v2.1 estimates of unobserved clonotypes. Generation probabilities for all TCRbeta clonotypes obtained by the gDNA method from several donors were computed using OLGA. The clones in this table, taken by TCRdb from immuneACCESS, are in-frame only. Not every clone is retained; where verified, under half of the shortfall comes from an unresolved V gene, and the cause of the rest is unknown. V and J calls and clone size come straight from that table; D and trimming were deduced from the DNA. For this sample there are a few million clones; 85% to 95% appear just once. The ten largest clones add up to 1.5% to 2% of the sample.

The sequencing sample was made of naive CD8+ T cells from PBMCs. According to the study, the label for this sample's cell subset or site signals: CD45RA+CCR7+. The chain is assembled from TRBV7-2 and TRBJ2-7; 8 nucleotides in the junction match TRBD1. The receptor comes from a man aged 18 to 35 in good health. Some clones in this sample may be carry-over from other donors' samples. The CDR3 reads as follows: CASLKLSGQGYEQYF. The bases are TGTGCCAGCTTAAAATTGTCCGGACAGGGATACGAGCAGTACTTC.